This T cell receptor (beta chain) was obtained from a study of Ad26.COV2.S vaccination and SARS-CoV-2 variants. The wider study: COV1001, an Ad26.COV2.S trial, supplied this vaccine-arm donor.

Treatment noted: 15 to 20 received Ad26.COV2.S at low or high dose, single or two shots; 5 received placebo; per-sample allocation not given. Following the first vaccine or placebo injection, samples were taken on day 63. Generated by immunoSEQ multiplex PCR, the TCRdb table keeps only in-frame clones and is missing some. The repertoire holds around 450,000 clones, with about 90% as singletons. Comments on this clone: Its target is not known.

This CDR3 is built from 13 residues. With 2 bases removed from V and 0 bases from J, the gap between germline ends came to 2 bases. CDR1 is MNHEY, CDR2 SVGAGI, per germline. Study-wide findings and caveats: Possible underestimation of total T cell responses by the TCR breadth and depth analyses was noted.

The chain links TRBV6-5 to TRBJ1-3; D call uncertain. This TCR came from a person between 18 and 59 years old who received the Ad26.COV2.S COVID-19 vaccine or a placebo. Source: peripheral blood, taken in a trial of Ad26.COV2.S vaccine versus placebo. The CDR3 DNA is TGTGCCAGCAGTTACGGCTCTGGAAACACCATATATTTT. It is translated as CASSYGSGNTIYF.